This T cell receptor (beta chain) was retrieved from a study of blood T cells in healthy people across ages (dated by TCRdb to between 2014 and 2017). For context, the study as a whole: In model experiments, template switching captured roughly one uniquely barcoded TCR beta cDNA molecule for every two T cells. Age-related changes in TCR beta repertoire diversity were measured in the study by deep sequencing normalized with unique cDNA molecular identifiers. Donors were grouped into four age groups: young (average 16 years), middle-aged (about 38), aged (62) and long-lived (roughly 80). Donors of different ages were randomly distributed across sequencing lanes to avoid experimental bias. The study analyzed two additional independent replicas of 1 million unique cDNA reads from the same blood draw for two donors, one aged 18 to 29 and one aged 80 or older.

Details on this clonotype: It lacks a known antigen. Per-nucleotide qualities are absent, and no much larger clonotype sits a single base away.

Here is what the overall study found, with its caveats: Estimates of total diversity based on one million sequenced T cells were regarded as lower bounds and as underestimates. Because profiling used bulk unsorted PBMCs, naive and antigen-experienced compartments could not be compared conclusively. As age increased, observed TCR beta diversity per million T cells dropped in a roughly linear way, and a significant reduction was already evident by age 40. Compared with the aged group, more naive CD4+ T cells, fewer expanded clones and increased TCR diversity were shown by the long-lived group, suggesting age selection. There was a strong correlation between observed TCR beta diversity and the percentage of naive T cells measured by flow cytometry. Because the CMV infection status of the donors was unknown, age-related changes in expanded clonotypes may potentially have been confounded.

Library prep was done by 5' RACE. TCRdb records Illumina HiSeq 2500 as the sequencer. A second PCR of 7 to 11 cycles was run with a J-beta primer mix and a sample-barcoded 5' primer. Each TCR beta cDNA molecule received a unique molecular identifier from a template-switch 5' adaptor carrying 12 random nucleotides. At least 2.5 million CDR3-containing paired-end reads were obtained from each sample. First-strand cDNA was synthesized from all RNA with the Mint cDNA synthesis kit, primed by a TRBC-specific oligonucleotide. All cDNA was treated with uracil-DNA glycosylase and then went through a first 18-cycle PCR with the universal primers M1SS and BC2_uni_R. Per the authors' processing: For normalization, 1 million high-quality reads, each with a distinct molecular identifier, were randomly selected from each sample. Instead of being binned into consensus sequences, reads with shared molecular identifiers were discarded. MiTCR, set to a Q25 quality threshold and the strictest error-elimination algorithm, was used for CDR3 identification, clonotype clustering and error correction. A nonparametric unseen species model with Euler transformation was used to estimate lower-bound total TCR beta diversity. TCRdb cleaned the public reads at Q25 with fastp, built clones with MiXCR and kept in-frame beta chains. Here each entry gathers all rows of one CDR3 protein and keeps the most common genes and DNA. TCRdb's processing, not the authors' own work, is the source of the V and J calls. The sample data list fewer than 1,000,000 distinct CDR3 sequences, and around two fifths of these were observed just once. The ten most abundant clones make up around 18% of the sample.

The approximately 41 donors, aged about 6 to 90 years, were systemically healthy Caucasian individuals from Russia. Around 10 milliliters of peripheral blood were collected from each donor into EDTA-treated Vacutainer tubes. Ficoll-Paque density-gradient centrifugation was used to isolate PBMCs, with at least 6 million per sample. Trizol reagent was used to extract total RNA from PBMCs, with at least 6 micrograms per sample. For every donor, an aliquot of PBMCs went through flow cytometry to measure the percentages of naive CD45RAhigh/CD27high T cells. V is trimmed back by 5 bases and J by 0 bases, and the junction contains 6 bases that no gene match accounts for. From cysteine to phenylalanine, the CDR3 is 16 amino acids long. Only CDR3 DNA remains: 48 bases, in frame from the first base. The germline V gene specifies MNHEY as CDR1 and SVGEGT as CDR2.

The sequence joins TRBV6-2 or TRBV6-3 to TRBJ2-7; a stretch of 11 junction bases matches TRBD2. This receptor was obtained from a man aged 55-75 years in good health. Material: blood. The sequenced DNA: TGTGCCAGCAGTCCGGGGACTAGCGGCAGCTCCTACGAGCAGTACTTC. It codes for CASSPGTSGSSYEQYF.